The 24 T cell receptor beta chains given below trace back to one sample, sequenced in a study of regulatory T cells in long-lasting Graves disease. Noted time point: persistent/refractory GD, antithyroid drugs over 5 years with positive TRAb. The TCR library used RNA extracted from PBMCs. Investigators prepared the TCR beta libraries by applying iRepertoire HTBI primers and Arm-PCR of CDR3 regions. TCRdb ran MiXCR on the multiplex PCR reads and lists one entry per CDR3 protein. Seen here are under 450,000 distinct CDR3 sequences, roughly 25% observed once, and the top ten hold 25% to 30%. The starting material was peripheral blood mononuclear cells (PBMCs), obtained when the disease was refractory, from a patient treated with antithyroid drugs. These TCRs come from a woman aged 40 to 50 with Graves disease.

The rearrangement uses TRBV20-1 and TRBJ1-1; the D is unclear. Germline V gives CDR1 DFQATT, CDR2 SNEGSKA (reference sequence). The CDR3 length is 12 residues. Trimming left V 4 bases short and J 8 bases short, with 14 bases between. DNA of the CDR3: TGCAGTGCTATACCGGGCCCGCCCGAAGCTTTCTTT. As protein: CSAIPGPPEAFF.

This clonotype was seen more than once but under ten times. V is TRBV7-9 and J is TRBJ2-5; 7 bases map to TRBD1. V was clipped by 4 bases and J by 5 bases; unmatched bases: 10. Germline lookup yields CDR1 SEHNR and CDR2 FQNEAQ (reference sequence). CDR3 size: 15 residues. The CDR3 reads CASSYPGQWGETQYF. CDR3 nucleotide sequence: TGTGCCAGCAGCTACCCGGGACAGTGGGGGGAGACCCAGTACTTC.

At least ten counts were recorded for this clonotype. The chain has TRBV10-3 and TRBJ1-2; 7 bases agree with TRBD1. The CDR3 has 13 amino acids. V trimming: 5 bases; J trimming: 4 bases; junction bases outside the gene matches: 4. Germline V gene lookup returns CDR1 ENHRY and CDR2 SYGVKD. CDR3 in amino acids: CAISRQGSYGYTF. The CDR3 DNA is TGTGCCATCAGTCGACAGGGTTCCTATGGCTACACCTTC.

This clonotype showed up many times. The V and J genes are TRBV6-5 and TRBJ2-2; TRBD2 matches 8 bases. This CDR3 has 17 amino acids. CDR1 MNHEY and CDR2 SVGAGI come from the germline V gene. The ends lost 0 bases at V and 2 bases at J; junction bases unmatched: 5. In DNA, the CDR3 is TGTGCCAGCAGTTACTCGATTGCGGGAGGTAACACCGGGGAGCTGTTTTTT. Translated, it gives CASSYSIAGGNTGELFF.

This clonotype occurred many times. This chain joins TRBV2 and TRBJ2-2; D ambiguous. The CDR3 contains 13 residues. V lost 4 bases and J lost 6, with 9 bases in between. Germline lookup yields CDR1 SNHLY and CDR2 FYNNEI. CDR3 sequence (DNA): TGTGCCAGCAGTGCCCCTCTAGCCGGGGAGCTGTTTTTT. Translated, it gives CASSAPLAGELFF.

The gene calls are TRBV15 and TRBJ2-7, with 8 nucleotides matching TRBD1. CDR3 length: 17 residues. The ends lost 3 bases at V and 3 bases at J; junction bases unmatched: 13. The germline V gene has CDR1 LNHNV and CDR2 YYDKDF (reference sequence). The CDR3 sequence is CATSSRQGQIYIYEQYF. The CDR3 DNA sequence: TGTGCCACCAGCAGTCGACAGGGGCAAATATACATCTACGAGCAGTACTTC. Full variable domain (remainder filled in from reference TRBV15 and TRBJ2-7): DAMVIQNPRYQVTQFGKPVTLSCSQTLNHNVMYWYQQKSSQAPKLLFHYYDKDFNNEADTPDNFQSRRPNTSFCFLDIRSPGLGDTAMYLCATSSRQGQIYIYEQYFGPGTRLTVT.

The rearrangement uses TRBV5-1 and TRBJ2-2, with TRBD1 identical over 9 bases. Unmatched junction bases numbered 7, after V lost 3 bases and J lost 7 bases. Germline lookup yields CDR1 SGHRS and CDR2 YFSETQ. This CDR3 spans 15 amino acids. CDR3 amino acids: CASSSPQGAGGELFF. The CDR3 DNA is TGCGCCAGCAGCTCCCCACAGGGGGCTGGCGGGGAGCTGTTTTTT.

This clonotype was counted ten times or more. This chain joins TRBV28 and TRBJ1-6, with D maybe TRBD1 (6 bases). Germline CDR1 MDHEN, CDR2 SYDVKM. Trimming took 5 bases from V and 9 from J, leaving 14 bases between them. The CDR3 sequence is 14 residues long. The CDR3 DNA follows: TGTGCCAGCAGTCCTTCTTACAGGGCTTCACCCCTCCACTTT. It specifies CASSPSYRASPLHF.

This chain connects TRBV12-3 or TRBV12-4 to TRBJ2-3, with 10 bases matching TRBD1. The J segment lost 8 bases and the V segment lost 3 bases, leaving 2 bases of the junction unmatched. CDR3 length equals 13 residues. Here the CDR3 reads CASSFGTGATQYF. In nucleotides, the CDR3 is TGTGCCAGCAGTTTCGGGACAGGGGCTACGCAGTATTTT.

This clonotype was seen at least ten times. The chain joins TRBV2 to TRBJ2-7, with unresolved D. The CDR3 covers 12 residues. V dropped 4 bases and J dropped 2 bases, with 6 bases sitting between them. The germline gives CDR1 SNHLY, CDR2 FYNNEI. Written as DNA, the CDR3 is TGTGCCAGCAGTGCGGGCCCCTACGAGCAGTACTTC. It codes for CASSAGPYEQYF.

This clonotype occurred many times. The chain has TRBV28 and TRBJ2-7, with 7 bases lining up with TRBD1. Germline V lookup: CDR1 MDHEN, CDR2 SYDVKM. There are 12 residues in the CDR3. Trimming cost V 6 bases and J 6 bases; bases outside gene matches: 5. CDR3 loop: CASSQTGTEQYF. The DNA of the CDR3 is TGTGCCAGCAGCCAGACAGGGACCGAGCAGTACTTC.

This clonotype was seen a few times. V usage is TRBV5-1 and J usage is TRBJ2-4; D is unclear. Trimming shortened V by 0 bases and J by 0 bases, and 13 bases separated the two germline ends. The CDR3 extends over 17 amino acids. Per germline, CDR1 SGHRS and CDR2 YFSETQ. The CDR3 bases are TGCGCCAGCAGCTTGGGCTATGGCAGCGCAGCCAAAAACATTCAGTACTTC. Its translation: CASSLGYGSAAKNIQYF.

This clonotype was counted many times. The chain has TRBV28 and TRBJ1-4; D remains ambiguous. CDR1 and CDR2 (germline): MDHEN, SYDVKM. The CDR3 totals 15 residues. Trimming cost V 6 bases and J 4 bases, with 15 bases left between them. The CDR3 DNA reads as TGTGCCAGCAGCCCCTGGGTCGGGATTAATGAAAAACTGTTTTTT. It specifies CASSPWVGINEKLFF. Full variable domain (missing parts from reference TRBV28 and TRBJ1-4): DVKVTQSSRYLVKRTGEKVFLECVQDMDHENMFWYRQDPGLGLRLIYFSYDVKMKEKGDIPEGYSVSREKKERFSLILESASTNQTSMYLCASSPWVGINEKLFFGSGTQLSVL.

This clonotype was found a few times. The chain links TRBV5-6 to TRBJ1-2; 10 bases align to TRBD1. Per germline, CDR1 SGHDT and CDR2 YYEEEE. CDR3 size: 14 residues. Trimming took 2 bases from V and 4 from J; bases not matched to a gene: 2. This chain's CDR3 is CASSLRTGGYGYTF. The CDR3 coding sequence is TGTGCCAGCAGCTTAAGGACAGGGGGCTATGGCTACACCTTC. Using reference TRBV5-6 and TRBJ1-2 for the parts outside the CDR3, the full variable domain is DAGVTQSPTHLIKTRGQQVTLRCSPKSGHDTVSWYQQALGQGPQFIFQYYEEEERQRGNFPDRFSGHQFPNYSSELNVNALLLGDSALYLCASSLRTGGYGYTFGSGTRLTVV.

In its sample, this clonotype was seen a few times. J is TRBJ1-1 and V is TRBV20-1; 12 positions agree with TRBD1. Germline V CDR1 and CDR2: DFQATT, SNEGSKA (reference sequence). V trimming: 4 bases; J trimming: 1 base; junction bases outside the gene matches: 1. This CDR3 spans 14 amino acids. DNA for the CDR3: TGCAGTGCTAAGGGACAGGGGGCGAACACTGAAGCTTTCTTT. It specifies CSAKGQGANTEAFF.

This clonotype was recorded many times. This chain joins TRBV6-5 and TRBJ1-6; a possible D gene is TRBD1 (5 bases). CDR1 and CDR2 from the germline V gene are MNHEY and SVGAGI. The CDR3 extends over 16 amino acids. Trimming took 0 bases from V and 6 from J, leaving 12 bases between them. The CDR3 protein is CASSYSNRGRNSPLHF. DNA for the CDR3: TGTGCCAGCAGTTACTCGAATAGGGGCCGTAATTCACCCCTCCACTTT.

This clonotype was observed a handful of times. The rearrangement joins TRBV6-5 to TRBJ2-1, with TRBD2 matching 12 bases. This CDR3 comprises 16 residues. V shed 4 bases, J shed 3 bases, and the junction held 4 bases outside the gene matches. The germline V gene encodes CDR1 MNHEY and CDR2 SVGAGI. CDR3 sequence: CASSLLAGGIYNEQFF. The CDR3 nucleotides read TGTGCCAGCAGTTTACTAGCGGGAGGAATCTACAATGAGCAGTTCTTC.

V is TRBV7-8 and J is TRBJ1-6; 10 bases agree with TRBD1. The J segment lost 9 bases and the V segment lost 5 bases, leaving 10 bases of the junction unmatched. CDR3 length: 16 amino acids. Looked up from germline, CDR1 is SGHVS and CDR2 is FQNEAQ. The CDR3 spells CASSQGRTGGFSPLHF. CDR3 coding DNA: TGTGCCAGCAGCCAAGGGCGGACAGGGGGATTTTCACCCCTCCACTTT.

The CDR3 region has the DNA TGTGCCTGGAGCTCAGTGGGTGAAGCTTTCTTT. Translating gives CAWSSVGEAFF. The chain links TRBV30 to TRBJ1-1; the D is unclear. In germline, CDR1 is GTSNPN, CDR2 SVGIG (reference sequence). This CDR3 is 11 amino acids long. V was pared by 3 bases and J by 7 bases, with 9 bases between.

This chain joins TRBV12-3 or TRBV12-4 and TRBJ2-7; D tentatively fits TRBD1 or TRBD2 (5 bases each). With 6 bases removed from V and 2 bases from J, the gap between germline ends came to 14 bases. The CDR3 extends over 14 amino acids. The CDR3 nucleotides are TGTGCCAGCAGCCGATTGGGGGACCCCTACGAGCAGTACTTC. Protein: CASSRLGDPYEQYF.

The V gene is TRBV28, the J gene TRBJ2-3; a weak D match, TRBD2 (6 bases). Germline V gene data show CDR1 as MDHEN and CDR2 as SYDVKM. The CDR3 loop spans 15 amino acids. V lost 3 bases and J 3 bases, leaving 13 bases between the germline ends. CDR3 DNA sequence: TGTGCCAGCAGTTTTGGGACCCGGGGGACAGATACGCAGTATTTT. Residues: CASSFGTRGTDTQYF.

This chain connects TRBV5-1 to TRBJ2-5; tentatively, D is TRBD1 (5 bases). The CDR3 consists of 13 residues. Per germline, CDR1 SGHRS and CDR2 YFSETQ. V dropped 4 bases and J dropped 6 bases, with 13 bases sitting between them. CDR3 sequence: CASSLGVGKTQYF. In DNA, the CDR3 is TGCGCCAGCAGCCTAGGGGTGGGGAAGACCCAGTACTTC.

This clonotype was detected many times. The V and J genes are TRBV27 and TRBJ2-7; D unclear. Per the germline V gene, CDR1 is MNHEY and CDR2 is SMNVEV (reference sequence). Trimming cost V 6 bases and J 7 bases, with 16 bases left between them. There are 13 residues in the CDR3. DNA for the CDR3: TGTGCCAGCAGCCCATTTGCCCTTTGGGAGCAGTACTTC. Amino acids: CASSPFALWEQYF.

The sample holds a few counts of this clonotype. V usage is TRBV18 and J usage is TRBJ2-7, with TRBD2 as a possible D gene (5 bases). The V end lost 4 bases, the J end lost 3 bases, and 10 bases lay between the germline ends. This CDR3 is built from 13 residues. From germline, CDR1 is KGHSH and CDR2 LQKENI. CDR3 in amino acids: CASSHPRGYEQYF. In DNA, the CDR3 is TGTGCCAGCTCACACCCCCGGGGCTACGAGCAGTACTTC.